The 2 T cell receptor beta chains reported below all come from one sample, sequenced in a study of blood T cells in healthy people across ages. Then a second PCR, running roughly 7 to 11 cycles, was carried out with a sample-barcoded 5' primer and a J-beta primer mix. Each CDR3 protein is one row after TCRdb ran MiXCR on the 5' RACE reads. The profile shows 1.4 million to 1.5 million distinct CDR3 sequences, 42% of them singletons. Material for sequencing was blood. Receptors originate from a woman aged 18-35 years in good health.

The genes are TRBV27 and TRBJ2-7; perhaps TRBD2 as D (6 bases). This CDR3 region has 15 residues. Deletions cut 7 bases from V and 3 bases from J, with 19 bases between. Germline values: CDR1 MNHEY, CDR2 SMNVEV (reference sequence). Written as DNA, the CDR3 is TGTGCCAGCACGCGCACCGGGGGAGGCTTCTACGAGCAGTACTTC. It is translated as CASTRTGGGFYEQYF.

This clonotype showed up many times. The chain recombines TRBV20-1 with TRBJ2-1; tentatively, D is TRBD1 (6 bases). Per the germline V gene, CDR1 is DFQATT and CDR2 is SNEGSKA (reference sequence). CDR3 length: 11 amino acids. The V and J ends lost 6 bases and 6 bases respectively, with 9 bases between them. The CDR3 DNA is TGCAGTGCCAGGGGATCCAATGAGCAGTTCTTC. Amino acids: CSARGSNEQFF.